The 15 T cell receptor beta chains below all came from one sample that was sequenced in a study of T cell repertoires in cytomegalovirus infection. One entry per CDR3 protein, called by TCRdb with MiXCR from the reads. The profile covers some 400,000 distinct CDR3 sequences, with roughly 30% appearing a single time and roughly an eighth taken by the ten largest. The specimen was PBMCs. The receptors were sampled from a human donor in good health (CMV status not recorded). Some clones in this sample may be carry-over from other donors' samples.

The chain has TRBV6-1 and TRBJ2-1; a weak D match, TRBD2 (7 bases). The CDR3 has 13 residues. Trimming left V 6 bases short and J 9 bases short, with 15 bases between. Germline assignment: CDR1 MNHNS and CDR2 SASEGT. The DNA of the CDR3 is TGTGCCAGCAGCCTGGGGGGGCTCGGTGAGCAGTTCTTC. Translated: CASSLGGLGEQFF.

V and J are TRBV29-1 and TRBJ2-5; 14 bases map to TRBD2. This CDR3 is built from 14 residues. Trimming at V came to 7 bases and at J to 3 bases, leaving 4 bases not matched to a gene. Germline V gives CDR1 SQVTM, CDR2 ANQGSEA. The CDR3 coding sequence is TGCAGCGGACAGGGACTAGCGGGAGAAGAGACCCAGTACTTC. Translated, it gives CSGQGLAGEETQYF. The variable domain in full, completed from reference TRBV29-1 and TRBJ2-5, reads SAVISQKPSRDICQRGTSLTIQCQVDSQVTMMFWYRQQPGQSLTLIATANQGSEATYESGFVIDKFPISRPNLTFSTLTVSNMSPEDSSIYLCSGQGLAGEETQYFGPGTRLLVL.

This clonotype showed up just a few times. The chain joins TRBV20-1 to TRBJ2-7; TRBD1 aligns across 10 bases. V shed 3 bases and J 6 bases; nucleotides not matched to a gene: 8. The CDR3 is 14 residues long. Germline assignment: CDR1 DFQATT and CDR2 SNEGSKA (reference sequence). Here the CDR3 DNA reads TGCAGTGCTAGCCCCGGGACAGGGGTTGCCGAGCAGTACTTC. Translated, it gives CSASPGTGVAEQYF.

The genes are TRBV5-4 and TRBJ2-1, with D possibly TRBD2 on 5 matching bases. This CDR3 spans 14 amino acids. Germline V gives CDR1 SGHNT, CDR2 YYREEE (reference sequence). V gave up 0 bases and J gave up 4 bases, with 8 bases separating them. CDR3 sequence reads: CASSLGGAYNEQFF. The CDR3 region has the DNA TGTGCCAGCAGCTTGGGGGGAGCTTACAATGAGCAGTTCTTC.

This clonotype was counted at least ten times. V usage is TRBV12-3 or TRBV12-4 and J usage is TRBJ1-2; D is unresolved. The V end lost 5 bases, the J end lost 2 bases, and 9 bases lay between the germline ends. This CDR3 spans 13 amino acids. CDR3 nucleotides: TGTGCCAGCAGTCCTACACAGAACTATGGCTACACCTTC. Amino acids: CASSPTQNYGYTF.

The chain has TRBV7-2 and TRBJ1-2; 7 nucleotides match TRBD1. Trimming at V came to 3 bases and at J to 7 bases, leaving 11 bases not matched to a gene. The germline CDR1 and CDR2 sequences are SGHTA and FQGNSA. The CDR3 is made up of 15 amino acids. CDR3 amino acids: CASSFQTGPNGGYTF. DNA for the CDR3: TGTGCCAGCAGCTTTCAGACAGGGCCTAACGGTGGCTACACCTTC.

This clonotype was observed many times. V gene TRBV7-2 combines with J gene TRBJ1-1; TRBD1 is a possible D gene (5 bases). This CDR3 spans 17 amino acids. The V end lost 1 base, the J end lost 4 bases, and 19 bases lay between the germline ends. Germline loops: CDR1 SGHTA, CDR2 FQGNSA. The CDR3 reads CASSLGRLILGGTEAFF. The CDR3 DNA reads as TGTGCCAGCAGCTTAGGGAGGCTCATTTTGGGGGGCACTGAAGCTTTCTTT.

This clonotype was observed a few times. J is TRBJ2-7 and V is TRBV5-1, with D maybe TRBD2 (7 bases). The CDR3 spans 15 residues. Trimming cost V 0 bases and J 1 base, with 11 bases left between them. Germline V lookup: CDR1 SGHRS, CDR2 YFSETQ. The CDR3 nucleotides read TGCGCCAGCAGCTTGGTCGGGGGGCCGTCCTACGAGCAGTACTTC. Its protein is CASSLVGGPSYEQYF.

This clonotype has a handful of counts. The chain links TRBV30 to TRBJ2-6; D possibly corresponds to TRBD2 (7 bases). V was cut by 4 bases and J by 4 bases, with 17 bases left in between. Germline V gene sequence: CDR1 GTSNPN, CDR2 SVGIG (reference sequence). The CDR3 covers 16 residues. Here the CDR3 DNA reads TGTGCCTGGAAAGCGCGGGGGCGAAGGGGGGCCAACGTCCTGACTTTC. Translated, it gives CAWKARGRRGANVLTF. Filled out from reference TRBV30 and TRBJ2-6, the complete variable domain reads SQTIHQWPATLVQPVGSPLSLECTVEGTSNPNLYWYRQAAGRGLQLLFYSVGIGQISSEVPQNLSASRPQDRQFILSSKKLLLSDSGFYLCAWKARGRRGANVLTFGAGSRLTVL.

At least ten counts were recorded for this clonotype. CDR3: CASKDMMRYGYTF. The CDR3 DNA sequence: TGTGCCAGTAAGGACATGATGAGATATGGCTACACCTTC. The genes are TRBV19 and TRBJ1-2; possible D gene TRBD1, 5 bases. CDR1 is LNHDA and CDR2 is SQIVND in the germline V gene (reference sequence). This CDR3 is 13 amino acids long. Trimming pared 7 bases from V and 5 bases from J, leaving 14 bases between.

The sample holds many counts of this clonotype. The genes are TRBV7-2 and TRBJ1-5; D unclear. Between the trimmed V and J ends, which lost 5 bases and 4 bases, there was a span of 12 bases. CDR3 length equals 14 residues. Germline lookup yields CDR1 SGHTA and CDR2 FQGNSA. CDR3 region: CASSIDPRNQPQHF. CDR3 coding DNA: TGTGCCAGCAGCATTGATCCAAGGAATCAGCCCCAGCATTTT.

The V gene is TRBV5-1, the J gene TRBJ1-5; D gene unclear. This CDR3 comprises 15 residues. Trimming cost V 1 base and J 3 bases, with 11 bases left between them. Germline CDR1 reads SGHRS; CDR2 reads YFSETQ. In DNA, the CDR3 is TGCGCCAGCAGCTTGACGGCAGGATCCAATCAGCCCCAGCATTTT. Its translation is CASSLTAGSNQPQHF. The whole variable domain, filled in from reference TRBV5-1 and TRBJ1-5, reads KAGVTQTPRYLIKTRGQQVTLSCSPISGHRSVSWYQQTPGQGLQFLFEYFSETQRNKGNFPGRFSGRQFSNSRSEMNVSTLELGDSALYLCASSLTAGSNQPQHFGDGTRLSIL.

The rearrangement joins TRBV20-1 to TRBJ2-2, with 16 nucleotides matching TRBD2. Trimming cost V 5 bases and J 8 bases; bases outside gene matches: 2. This CDR3 comprises 14 residues. Germline V lookup: CDR1 DFQATT, CDR2 SNEGSKA (reference sequence). CDR3 bases: TGCAGTGCTCCGGGACTAGCGGGAGGGGGGGAGCTGTTTTTT. Encoded protein: CSAPGLAGGGELFF.

In its sample, this clonotype was seen a few times. The rearrangement joins TRBV7-6 to TRBJ2-1; tentative D call: TRBD1 (6 bases). V was trimmed by 4 bases and J by 2 bases, leaving 15 bases between them. The CDR3 consists of 16 residues. Germline CDR1 is SGHVS and CDR2 is FNYEAQ. The CDR3 loop reads CASSSDTGFAYNEQFF. The CDR3 region has the DNA TGTGCCAGCAGCTCAGACACAGGGTTCGCCTACAATGAGCAGTTCTTC.

This rearrangement joins TRBV6-6 to TRBJ2-4; D unresolved. This CDR3 region has 13 residues. CDR1 and CDR2 (germline): MNHNY, SVGAGI (reference sequence). V shed 7 bases and J shed 0 bases, with 7 bases lying between them. CDR3 coding DNA: TGTGCCAGCACCGGTATAGCCAAAAACATTCAGTACTTC. Translating it yields CASTGIAKNIQYF.